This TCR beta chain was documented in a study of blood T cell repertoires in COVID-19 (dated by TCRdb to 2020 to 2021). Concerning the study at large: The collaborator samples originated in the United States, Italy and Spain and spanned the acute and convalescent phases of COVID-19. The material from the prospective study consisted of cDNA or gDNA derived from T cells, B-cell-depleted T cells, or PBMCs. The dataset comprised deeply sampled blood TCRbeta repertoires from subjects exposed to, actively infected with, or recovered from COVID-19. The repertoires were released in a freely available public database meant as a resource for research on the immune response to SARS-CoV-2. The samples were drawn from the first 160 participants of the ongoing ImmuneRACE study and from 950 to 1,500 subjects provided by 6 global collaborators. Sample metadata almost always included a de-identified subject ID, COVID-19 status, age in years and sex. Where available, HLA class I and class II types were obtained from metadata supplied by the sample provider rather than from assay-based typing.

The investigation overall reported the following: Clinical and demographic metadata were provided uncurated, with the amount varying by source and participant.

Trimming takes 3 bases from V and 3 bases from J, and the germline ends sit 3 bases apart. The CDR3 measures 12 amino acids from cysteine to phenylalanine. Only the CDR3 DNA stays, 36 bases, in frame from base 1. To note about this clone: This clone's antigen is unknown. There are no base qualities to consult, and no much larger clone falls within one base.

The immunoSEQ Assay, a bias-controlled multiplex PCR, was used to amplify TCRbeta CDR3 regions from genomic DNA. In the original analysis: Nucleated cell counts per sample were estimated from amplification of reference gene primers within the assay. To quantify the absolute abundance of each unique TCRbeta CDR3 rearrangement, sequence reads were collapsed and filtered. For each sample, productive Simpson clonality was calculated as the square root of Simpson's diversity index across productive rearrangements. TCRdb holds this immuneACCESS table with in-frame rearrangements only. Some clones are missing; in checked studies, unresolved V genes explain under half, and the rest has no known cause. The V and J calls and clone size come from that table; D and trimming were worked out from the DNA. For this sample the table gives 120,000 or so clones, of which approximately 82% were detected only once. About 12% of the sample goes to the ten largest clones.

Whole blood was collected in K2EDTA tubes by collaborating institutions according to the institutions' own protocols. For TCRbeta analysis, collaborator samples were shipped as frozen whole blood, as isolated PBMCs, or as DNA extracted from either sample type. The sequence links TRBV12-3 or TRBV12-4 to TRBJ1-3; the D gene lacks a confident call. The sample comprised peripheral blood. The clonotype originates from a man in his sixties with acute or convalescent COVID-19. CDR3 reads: CASSFGGNTIYF. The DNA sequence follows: TGTGCCAGCAGTTTCGGTGGAAACACCATATATTTT.